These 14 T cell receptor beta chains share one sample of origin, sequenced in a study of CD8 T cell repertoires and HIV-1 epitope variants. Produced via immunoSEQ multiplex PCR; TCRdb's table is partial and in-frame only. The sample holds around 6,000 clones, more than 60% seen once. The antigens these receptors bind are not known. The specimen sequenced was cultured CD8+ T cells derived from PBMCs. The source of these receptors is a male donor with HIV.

The CDR3, as DNA: TGTGCCAGTAGTAGTTTGAGTCGAGGGGAGCTGTTTTTT. This sequence encodes CASSSLSRGELFF. This chain joins TRBV19 and TRBJ2-2; D gene unclear. Deletions cut 4 bases from V and 8 bases from J, with 11 bases between. Germline V gene sequence: CDR1 LNHDA, CDR2 SQIVND (reference sequence). CDR3 length: 13 amino acids.

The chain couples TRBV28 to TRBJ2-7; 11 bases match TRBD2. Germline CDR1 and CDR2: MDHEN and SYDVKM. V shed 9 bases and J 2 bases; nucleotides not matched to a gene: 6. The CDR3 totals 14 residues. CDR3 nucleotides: TGTGCCAGTAATAGCGGGGGGGAAGCCTACGAGCAGTACTTC. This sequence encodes CASNSGGEAYEQYF.

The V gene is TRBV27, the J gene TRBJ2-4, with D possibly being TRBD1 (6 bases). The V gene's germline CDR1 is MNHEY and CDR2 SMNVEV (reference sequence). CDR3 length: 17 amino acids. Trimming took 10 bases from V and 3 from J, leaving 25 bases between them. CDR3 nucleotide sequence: TGTGCCACCCAATACTCTTTCAGGGGTCGTAGCAAAAACATTCAGTACTTC. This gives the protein CATQYSFRGRSKNIQYF.

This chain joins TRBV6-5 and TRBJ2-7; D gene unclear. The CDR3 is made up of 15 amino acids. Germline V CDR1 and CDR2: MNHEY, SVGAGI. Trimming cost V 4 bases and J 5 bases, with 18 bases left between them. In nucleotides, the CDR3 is TGTGCCAGCAGTTCTTGGCTGGGCCAGGCTGACGAGCAGTACTTC. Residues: CASSSWLGQADEQYF.

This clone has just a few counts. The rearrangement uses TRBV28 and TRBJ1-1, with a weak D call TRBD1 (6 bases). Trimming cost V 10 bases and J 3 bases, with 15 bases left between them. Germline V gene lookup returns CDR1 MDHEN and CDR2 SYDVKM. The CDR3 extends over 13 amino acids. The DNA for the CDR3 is TGTGCCACACGGACCGGGGGCGACACTGAAGCTTTCTTT. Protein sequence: CATRTGGDTEAFF.

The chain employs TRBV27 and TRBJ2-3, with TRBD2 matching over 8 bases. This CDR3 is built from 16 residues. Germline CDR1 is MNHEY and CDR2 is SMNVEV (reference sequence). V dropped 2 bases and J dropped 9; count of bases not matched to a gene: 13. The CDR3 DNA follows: TGTGCCAGCAGTTTAATAGACGGGGGGGTGGGCGAGACGCAGTATTTT. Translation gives CASSLIDGGVGETQYF.

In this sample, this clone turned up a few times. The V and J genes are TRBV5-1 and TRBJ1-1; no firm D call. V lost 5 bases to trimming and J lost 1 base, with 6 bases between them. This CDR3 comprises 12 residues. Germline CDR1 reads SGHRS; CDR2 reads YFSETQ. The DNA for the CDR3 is TGCGCCAGCAGTCCCCCGAACACTGAAGCTTTCTTT. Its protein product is CASSPPNTEAFF.

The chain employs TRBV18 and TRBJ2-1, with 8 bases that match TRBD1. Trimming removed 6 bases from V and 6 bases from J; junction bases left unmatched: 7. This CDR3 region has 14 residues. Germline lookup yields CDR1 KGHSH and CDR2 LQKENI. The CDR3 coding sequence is TGTGCCAGCTCGCAGGACAGGGCGGGCAATGAGCAGTTCTTC. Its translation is CASSQDRAGNEQFF. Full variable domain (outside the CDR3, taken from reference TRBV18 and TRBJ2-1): NAGVMQNPRHLVRRRGQEARLRCSPMKGHSHVYWYRQLPEEGLKFMVYLQKENIIDESGMPKERFSAEFPKEGPSILRIQQVVRGDSAAYFCASSQDRAGNEQFFGPGTRLTVL.

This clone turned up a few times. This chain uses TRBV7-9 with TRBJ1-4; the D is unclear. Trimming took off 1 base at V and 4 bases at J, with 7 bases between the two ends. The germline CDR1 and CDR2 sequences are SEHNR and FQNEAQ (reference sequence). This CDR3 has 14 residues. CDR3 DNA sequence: TGTGCCAGCAGCTTAGGAGGAATTAATGAAAAACTGTTTTTT. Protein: CASSLGGINEKLFF. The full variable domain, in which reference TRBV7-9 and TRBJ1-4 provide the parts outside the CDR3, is DTGVSQNPRHKITKRGQNVTFRCDPISEHNRLYWYRQTLGQGPEFLTYFQNEAQLEKSRLLSDRFSAERPKGSFSTLEIQRTEQGDSAMYLCASSLGGINEKLFFGSGTQLSVL.

The CDR3 DNA reads TGTGCCAGCAGCCCGACAGGGTGGACTAATGAAAAACTGTTTTTT. It encodes CASSPTGWTNEKLFF. The V gene is TRBV7-3, the J gene TRBJ1-4; 7 positions match TRBD1. Germline CDR1 is SGHTA and CDR2 is FQGTGA. The J segment lost 2 bases and the V segment lost 5 bases, leaving 5 bases of the junction unmatched. The CDR3 totals 15 residues.

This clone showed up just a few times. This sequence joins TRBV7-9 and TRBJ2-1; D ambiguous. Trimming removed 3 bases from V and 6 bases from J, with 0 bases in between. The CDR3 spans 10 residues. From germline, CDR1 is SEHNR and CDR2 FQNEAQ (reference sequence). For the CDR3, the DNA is TGTGCCAGCAGCTTCAATGAGCAGTTCTTC. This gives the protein CASSFNEQFF. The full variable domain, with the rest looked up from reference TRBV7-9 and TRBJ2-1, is DTGVSQNPRHKITKRGQNVTFRCDPISEHNRLYWYRQTLGQGPEFLTYFQNEAQLEKSRLLSDRFSAERPKGSFSTLEIQRTEQGDSAMYLCASSFNEQFFGPGTRLTVL.

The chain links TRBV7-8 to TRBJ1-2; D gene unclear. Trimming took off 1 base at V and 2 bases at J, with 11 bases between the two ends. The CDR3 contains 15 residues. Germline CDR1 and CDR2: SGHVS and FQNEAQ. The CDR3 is CASSLEEVSNYGYTF. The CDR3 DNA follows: TGTGCCAGCAGCTTAGAAGAGGTTTCGAACTATGGCTACACCTTC.

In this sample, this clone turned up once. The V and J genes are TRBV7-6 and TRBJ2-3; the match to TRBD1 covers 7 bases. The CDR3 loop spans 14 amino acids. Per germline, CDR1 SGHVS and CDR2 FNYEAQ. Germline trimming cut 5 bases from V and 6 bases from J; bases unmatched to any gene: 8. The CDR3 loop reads CASSQGGGLDTQYF. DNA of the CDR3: TGTGCCAGCAGCCAAGGGGGCGGATTGGATACGCAGTATTTT.

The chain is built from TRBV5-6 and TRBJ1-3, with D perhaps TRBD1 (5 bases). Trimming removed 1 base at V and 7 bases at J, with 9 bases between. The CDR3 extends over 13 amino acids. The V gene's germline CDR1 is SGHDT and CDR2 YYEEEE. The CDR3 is CASSLIGANTIYF. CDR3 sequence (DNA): TGTGCCAGCAGCTTGATAGGGGCGAACACCATATATTTT.